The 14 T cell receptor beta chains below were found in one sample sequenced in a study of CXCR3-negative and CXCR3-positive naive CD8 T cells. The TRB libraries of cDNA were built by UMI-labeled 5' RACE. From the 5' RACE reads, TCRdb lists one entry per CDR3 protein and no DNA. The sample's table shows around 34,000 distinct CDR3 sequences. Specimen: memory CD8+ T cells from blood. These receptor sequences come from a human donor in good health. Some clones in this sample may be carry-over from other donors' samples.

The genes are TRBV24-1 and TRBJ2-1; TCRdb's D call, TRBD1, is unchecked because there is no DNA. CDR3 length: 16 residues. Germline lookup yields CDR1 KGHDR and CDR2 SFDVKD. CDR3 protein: CATSDLRGTGINEQFF.

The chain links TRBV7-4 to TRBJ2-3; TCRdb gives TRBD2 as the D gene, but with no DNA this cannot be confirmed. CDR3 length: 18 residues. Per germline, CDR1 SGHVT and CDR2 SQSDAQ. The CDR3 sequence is CASTSAGLAGGYTDTQYF. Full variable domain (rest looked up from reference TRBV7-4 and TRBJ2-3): GAGVSQSPRYKVAKRGRDVALRCDSISGHVTLYWYRQTLGQGSEVLTYSQSDAQRDKSGRPSGRFSAERPERSVSTLKIQRTEQGDSAVYLCASTSAGLAGGYTDTQYFGPGTRLTVL.

CDR3 loop: CASSLGVAGGPTYNEQFF. This sequence joins TRBV28 and TRBJ2-1; the D call from TCRdb, TRBD2, cannot be confirmed without DNA. The germline gives CDR1 MDHEN, CDR2 SYDVKM. The CDR3 spans 18 residues.

The CDR3 reads CASIAGTESTDTQYF. The rearrangement links TRBV2 to TRBJ2-3; the D gene TCRdb calls, TRBD1, cannot be checked with no DNA. The CDR3 sequence is 15 residues long. Germline values: CDR1 SNHLY, CDR2 FYNNEI.

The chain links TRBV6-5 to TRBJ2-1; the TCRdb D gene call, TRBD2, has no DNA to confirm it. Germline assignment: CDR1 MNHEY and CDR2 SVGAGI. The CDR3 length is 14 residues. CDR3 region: CASSYRVASGEQFF.

CDR3 region: CSAPTGAADTQYF. The chain employs TRBV29-1 and TRBJ2-3; TCRdb calls TRBD1, which cannot be checked without DNA. Per the germline V gene, CDR1 is SQVTM and CDR2 is ANQGSEA. The CDR3 is 13 amino acids.

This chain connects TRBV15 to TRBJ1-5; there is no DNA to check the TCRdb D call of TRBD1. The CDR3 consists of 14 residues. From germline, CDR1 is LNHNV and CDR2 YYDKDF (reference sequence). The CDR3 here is CATSRTDSFQPQHF.

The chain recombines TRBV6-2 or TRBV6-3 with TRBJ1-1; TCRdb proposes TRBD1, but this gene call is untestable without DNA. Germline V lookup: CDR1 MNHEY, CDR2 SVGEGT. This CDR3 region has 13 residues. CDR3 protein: CASSYSGVTEAFF.

CDR3 sequence: CASSYKGLAGDSYNEQFF. This chain uses TRBV12-3 or TRBV12-4 with TRBJ2-1; the D call from TCRdb, TRBD2, cannot be confirmed without DNA. CDR3 length: 18 amino acids.

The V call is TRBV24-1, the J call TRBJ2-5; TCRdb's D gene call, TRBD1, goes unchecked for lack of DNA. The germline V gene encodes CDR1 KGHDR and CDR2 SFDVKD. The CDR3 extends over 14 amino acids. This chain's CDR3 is CATSAPGRQETQYF.

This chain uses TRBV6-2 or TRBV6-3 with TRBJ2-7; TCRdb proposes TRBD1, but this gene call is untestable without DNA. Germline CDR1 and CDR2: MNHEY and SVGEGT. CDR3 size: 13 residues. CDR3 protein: CASRQTTGDEQYF.

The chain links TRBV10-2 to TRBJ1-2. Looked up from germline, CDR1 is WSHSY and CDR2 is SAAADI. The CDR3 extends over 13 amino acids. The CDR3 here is CASSDSLGYGYTF.

CDR3 sequence: CASSYGVSETQYF. The chain couples TRBV6-5 to TRBJ2-5. The CDR3 runs to 13 residues. CDR1 is MNHEY, CDR2 SVGAGI, per germline.

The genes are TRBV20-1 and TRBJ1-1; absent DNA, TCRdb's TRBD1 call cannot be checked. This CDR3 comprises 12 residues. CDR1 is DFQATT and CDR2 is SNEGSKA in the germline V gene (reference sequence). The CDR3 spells CSASTGPTEAFF.